This is a list of T cell receptor beta chains from one sample in a study of vaccination and CD4 T cells after COVID-19. Antigens for these TCRs are unknown. Using its own MiXCR run on the PCR reads, TCRdb lists one record per CDR3 protein. The repertoire holds 15,000 to 25,000 distinct CDR3 sequences, approximately 40% seen once, with about 14% in the top ten. The source material was cultured CD4+ T cells from blood. The receptors were gathered from a human donor with COVID-19. The CDR3 runs from the conserved cysteine through the conserved F or W. Each record gives: J gene, V gene, D gene, clone size, CDR3 protein, CDR3 DNA. The D gene is left open where the match is weak. For some rows the clone size is stated as once, few or many, or as a class when expanded; others skip it.

>TRBJ2-7|TRBV7-9|NA|NA
CASSLVGQGLYF
TGTGCCAGCAGCTTAGTAGGGCAGGGCTTGTACTTC
>TRBJ2-5|TRBV6-1|TRBD2|NA
CASHRPGLPQETQYF
TGTGCCAGCCATCGTCCGGGACTACCTCAAGAGACCCAGTACTTC
>TRBJ1-1|TRBV6-1|NA|few
CASSERGRTEAFF
TGTGCCAGCAGTGAACGGGGGAGAACTGAAGCTTTCTTT
>TRBJ1-2|TRBV30|NA|few
CAWSGGGGNGYTF
TGTGCCTGGAGTGGGGGCGGCGGGAATGGCTACACCTTC
>TRBJ1-4|TRBV7-2|TRBD1|NA
CASSSGQVHNEKLFF
TGTGCCAGCAGCTCCGGACAGGTGCATAATGAAAAACTGTTTTTT
>TRBJ2-3|TRBV6-1|TRBD2|NA
CASSPLRTSGATDTQYF
TGTGCCAGCAGTCCCCTCAGGACTAGCGGGGCAACAGATACGCAGTATTTT
>TRBJ2-2|TRBV6-5|NA|NA
CASSYRQGNTGELFF
TGTGCCAGCAGTTACAGGCAGGGCAACACCGGGGAGCTGTTTTTT
>TRBJ2-5|TRBV11-2|TRBD1|NA
CASSLDSGGPGQETQYF
TGTGCCAGCAGCTTAGACTCAGGGGGCCCTGGACAAGAGACCCAGTACTTC
>TRBJ2-1|TRBV7-3|NA|NA
CASSFPGQGKFF
TGTGCCAGCAGCTTTCCGGGCCAGGGGAAGTTCTTC
>TRBJ2-6|TRBV28|TRBD1|NA
CASRTGTGGYSGANVLTF
TGTGCCAGCAGGACCGGGACAGGGGGCTACTCTGGGGCCAACGTCCTGACTTTC
>TRBJ2-7|TRBV11-3|TRBD1|NA
CASSKQGKNGSYEQYF
TGTGCCAGCAGCAAACAGGGGAAAAATGGCTCCTACGAGCAGTACTTC
>TRBJ2-3|TRBV20-1|NA|few
CSASPVNTLTDTQYF
TGCAGTGCTAGTCCGGTAAATACCCTCACAGATACGCAGTATTTT
>TRBJ2-4|TRBV14|TRBD2|NA
CASSQVAGASDIQYF
TGTGCCAGCAGCCAAGTAGCGGGGGCTTCAGACATTCAGTACTTC
>TRBJ2-2|TRBV19|NA|few
CASSTHSQGSGELFF
TGTGCCAGTAGTACCCACTCACAGGGTTCCGGGGAGCTGTTTTTT
>TRBJ2-3|TRBV4-1|NA|once
CASSQTPTTDTQYF
TGCGCCAGCAGCCAGACCCCGACTACAGATACGCAGTATTTT